Listed below are T cell receptor beta chains from one sample, sequenced in a study of T cell responses to AZD1222 COVID-19 vaccine. TCRdb keeps only in-frame clones here, not all; method: immunoSEQ multiplex PCR. The table has just under 35,000 clones, approximately 88% seen once. The material sequenced was peripheral blood, taken on day 0 of AZD1222 vaccination. Source of these receptors: an adult in good health. Each CDR3 is given without its conserved first and last residue.

TRBJ2-7 | TRBV15 | ATSRTSGGRYEQY
TRBJ2-7 | TRBV10-1 | ASSSSGPNSYEQY
TRBJ1-1 | TRBV18 | ASSPPRFDGTAANTEAF
TRBJ2-4 | TRBV5-4 | ASSLIQGHIQY
TRBJ1-2 | TRBV2 | ASSEGGTVSGYT
TRBJ2-1 | TRBV19 | ASRTAGHSYNEQF
TRBJ2-7 | TRBV6-1 | ASSDLGGTGPAEQY
TRBJ1-1 | TRBV18 | ASSPQGGYTEAF
TRBJ2-1 | TRBV19 | ASSLLAWPYNEQF
TRBJ1-6 | TRBV5-4 | ASSLISGTDINSPLH
TRBJ2-7 | TRBV29-1 | SVESRAYSYEQY
TRBJ2-2 | TRBV27 | ASSLSPGDATGELF
TRBJ1-2 | TRBV19 | ASRALGQIYGYT
TRBJ1-1 | TRBV27 | ASSAGGMNTEAF
TRBJ2-7 | TRBV7-8 | ASSLTGTAYEQY
TRBJ1-2 | TRBV9 | ASSGTGVHT
TRBJ1-1 | TRBV18 | ASSRVIFQEDTEAF
TRBJ1-3 | TRBV28 | ASTPGGAAGNTIY
TRBJ2-1 | TRBV6-2/TRBV6-3 | ASSSRDYNEQF
TRBJ2-3 | TRBV5-1 | ASSVVAGPDTQY
TRBJ1-1 | TRBV6-5 | ASRYRTGVYTEAF
TRBJ1-1 | TRBV10-1 | ASSAGDRMNTEAF
TRBJ1-5 | TRBV3-1/TRBV3-2 | ASSQEGGFTPQH
TRBJ1-2 | TRBV19 | ASSTDRLTNYGYT
TRBJ2-7 | TRBV5-1 | ASSTLLAGGPYEQY
TRBJ1-6 | TRBV6-5 | ASMRVSYNSPLH
TRBJ1-1 | TRBV6-2/TRBV6-3 | ASSYLRGGEAF
TRBJ1-6 | TRBV6-5 | ASSYSTGSSPLH
TRBJ1-4 | TRBV19 | ASSSNEKLF
TRBJ1-1 | TRBV7-3 | ASSLIGTGGRVNTEAF
TRBJ2-1 | TRBV5-8 | ASSPWRSGSSYNEQF
TRBJ2-7 | TRBV3-1/TRBV3-2 | ASSRGLLSYEQY
TRBJ2-7 | TRBV5-1 | ASRVAVPPAEQY
TRBJ2-7 | TRBV9 | ASSVAPGQTYEQY
TRBJ2-7 | TRBV7-2 | ASSSLGYEQY
TRBJ2-2 | TRBV9 | ASSVEPFTGELF
TRBJ2-2 | TRBV11-2 | AVGGLLNTGELF
TRBJ2-7 | TRBV27 | ASGIPNYEQY
TRBJ2-3 | TRBV2 | ASPDGTSGYTDTQY
TRBJ1-2 | TRBV5-1 | ASSLIGVPLNGYT
TRBJ1-2 | TRBV7-9 | ASSSPFGGDDHGYT
TRBJ1-5 | TRBV6-2/TRBV6-3 | ASSNRDNVGNQPQH
TRBJ1-5 | TRBV4-1 | ASSQDQLFNQPQH
TRBJ1-1 | TRBV11-2 | ASSLGTEAF
TRBJ1-2 | TRBV24-1 | ATSDKMGNGYT
TRBJ2-3 | TRBV4-2 | ASTPGAPTDTQY
TRBJ2-5 | TRBV6-2/TRBV6-3 | ASSYGLQETQY
TRBJ1-3 | TRBV5-1 | ASSHDRGGTGNTIY
TRBJ2-1 | TRBV24-1 | ATSDLRTSNEQF
TRBJ1-1 | TRBV19 | ASSIPGQRNTEAF
TRBJ1-1 | TRBV4-2 | ASSQGAGGTEAF
TRBJ2-1 | TRBV6-4 | ASSDSAQGPNEQF
TRBJ2-7 | TRBV7-9 | ASSLGLSREQY
TRBJ2-3 | TRBV7-2 | ASSFGGTDTQY
TRBJ2-7 | TRBV2 | ASSAQGYEQY
TRBJ1-1 | TRBV7-2 | ASSPRKEVTEAF
TRBJ2-1 | TRBV5-4 | ASSLGWGNEQF